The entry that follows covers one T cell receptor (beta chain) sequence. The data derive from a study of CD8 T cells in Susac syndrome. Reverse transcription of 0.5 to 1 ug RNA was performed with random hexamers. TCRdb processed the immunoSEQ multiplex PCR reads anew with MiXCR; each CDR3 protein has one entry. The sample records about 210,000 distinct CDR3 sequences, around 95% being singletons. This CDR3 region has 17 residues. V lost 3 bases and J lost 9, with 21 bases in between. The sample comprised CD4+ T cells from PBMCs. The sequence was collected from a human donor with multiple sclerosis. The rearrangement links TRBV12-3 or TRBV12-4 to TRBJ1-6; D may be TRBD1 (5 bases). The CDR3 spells CASSFSSLGGGVSPLHF. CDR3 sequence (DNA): TGTGCCAGCAGTTTCTCTTCCTTGGGGGGTGGAGTTTCACCCCTCCACTTT.